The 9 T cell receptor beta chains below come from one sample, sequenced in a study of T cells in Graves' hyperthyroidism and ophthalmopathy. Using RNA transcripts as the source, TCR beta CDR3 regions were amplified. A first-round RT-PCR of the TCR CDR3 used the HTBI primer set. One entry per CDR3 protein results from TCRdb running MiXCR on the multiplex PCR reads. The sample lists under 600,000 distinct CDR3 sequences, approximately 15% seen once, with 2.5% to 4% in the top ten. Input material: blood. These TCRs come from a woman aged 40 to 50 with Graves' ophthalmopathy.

DNA of the CDR3: TGTGCCAGCAGCGCCTTCACAGGGGCTAGGGATGAAGCTTTCTTT. Protein sequence: CASSAFTGARDEAFF. The rearrangement links TRBV7-9 to TRBJ1-1; 7 nucleotides line up with TRBD1. This CDR3 has 15 residues. CDR1 SEHNR and CDR2 FQNEAQ come from the germline V gene (reference sequence). V lost 5 bases and J lost 7; bases outside the gene matches: 13.

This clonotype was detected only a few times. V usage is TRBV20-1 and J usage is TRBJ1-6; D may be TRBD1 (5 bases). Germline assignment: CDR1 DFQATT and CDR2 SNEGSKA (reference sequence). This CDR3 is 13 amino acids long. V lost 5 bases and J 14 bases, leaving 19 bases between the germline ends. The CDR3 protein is CSAPLGQGGTLHF. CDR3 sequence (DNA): TGCAGTGCTCCCTTGGGGCAGGGAGGGACCCTCCACTTT.

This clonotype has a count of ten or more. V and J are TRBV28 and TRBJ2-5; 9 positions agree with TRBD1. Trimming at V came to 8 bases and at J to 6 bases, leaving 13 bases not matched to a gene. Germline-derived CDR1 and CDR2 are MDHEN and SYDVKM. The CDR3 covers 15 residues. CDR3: CASRPGTGTGKTQYF. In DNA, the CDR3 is TGTGCCAGCCGTCCCGGGACAGGGACTGGAAAGACCCAGTACTTC.

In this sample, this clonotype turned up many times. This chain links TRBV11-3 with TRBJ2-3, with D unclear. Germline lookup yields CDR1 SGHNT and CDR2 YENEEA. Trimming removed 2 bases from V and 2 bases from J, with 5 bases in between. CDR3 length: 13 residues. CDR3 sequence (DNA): TGTGCCAGCAGCTTACAGGACACAGATACGCAGTATTTT. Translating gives CASSLQDTDTQYF.

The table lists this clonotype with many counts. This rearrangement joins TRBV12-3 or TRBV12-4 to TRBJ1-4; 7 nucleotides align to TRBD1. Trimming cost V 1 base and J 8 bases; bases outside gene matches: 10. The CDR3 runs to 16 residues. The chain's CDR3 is CASSLGAGQVGEKLFF. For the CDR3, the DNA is TGTGCCAGCAGTTTAGGTGCCGGACAGGTGGGAGAAAAACTGTTTTTT.

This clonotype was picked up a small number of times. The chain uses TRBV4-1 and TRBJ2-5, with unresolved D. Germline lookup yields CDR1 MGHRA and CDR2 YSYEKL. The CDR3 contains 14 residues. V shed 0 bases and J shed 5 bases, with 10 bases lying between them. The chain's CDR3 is CASSQDMMVETQYF. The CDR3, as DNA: TGCGCCAGCAGCCAAGATATGATGGTGGAGACCCAGTACTTC.

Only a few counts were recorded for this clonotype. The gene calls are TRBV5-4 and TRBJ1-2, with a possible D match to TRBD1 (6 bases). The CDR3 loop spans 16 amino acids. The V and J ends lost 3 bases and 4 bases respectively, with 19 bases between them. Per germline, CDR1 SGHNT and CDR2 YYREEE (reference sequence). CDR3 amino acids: CASSYGQNVNIYGYTF. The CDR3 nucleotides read TGTGCCAGCAGCTATGGACAGAACGTCAATATCTATGGCTACACCTTC.

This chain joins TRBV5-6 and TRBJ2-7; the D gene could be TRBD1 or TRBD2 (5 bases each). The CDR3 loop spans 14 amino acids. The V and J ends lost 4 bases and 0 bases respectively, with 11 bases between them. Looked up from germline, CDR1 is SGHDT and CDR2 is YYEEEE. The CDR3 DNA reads TGTGCCAGCAGCCGGGACGTAGCCTCCTACGAGCAGTACTTC. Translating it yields CASSRDVASYEQYF. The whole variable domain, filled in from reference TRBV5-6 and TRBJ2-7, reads DAGVTQSPTHLIKTRGQQVTLRCSPKSGHDTVSWYQQALGQGPQFIFQYYEEEERQRGNFPDRFSGHQFPNYSSELNVNALLLGDSALYLCASSRDVASYEQYFGPGTRLTVT.

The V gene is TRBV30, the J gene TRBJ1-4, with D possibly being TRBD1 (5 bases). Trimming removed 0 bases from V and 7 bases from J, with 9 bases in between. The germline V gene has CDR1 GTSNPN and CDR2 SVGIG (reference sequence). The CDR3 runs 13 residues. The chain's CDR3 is CAWSVTRGEKLFF. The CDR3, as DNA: TGTGCCTGGAGTGTAACGAGGGGTGAAAAACTGTTTTTT. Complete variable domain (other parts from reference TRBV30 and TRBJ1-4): SQTIHQWPATLVQPVGSPLSLECTVEGTSNPNLYWYRQAAGRGLQLLFYSVGIGQISSEVPQNLSASRPQDRQFILSSKKLLLSDSGFYLCAWSVTRGEKLFFGSGTQLSVL.